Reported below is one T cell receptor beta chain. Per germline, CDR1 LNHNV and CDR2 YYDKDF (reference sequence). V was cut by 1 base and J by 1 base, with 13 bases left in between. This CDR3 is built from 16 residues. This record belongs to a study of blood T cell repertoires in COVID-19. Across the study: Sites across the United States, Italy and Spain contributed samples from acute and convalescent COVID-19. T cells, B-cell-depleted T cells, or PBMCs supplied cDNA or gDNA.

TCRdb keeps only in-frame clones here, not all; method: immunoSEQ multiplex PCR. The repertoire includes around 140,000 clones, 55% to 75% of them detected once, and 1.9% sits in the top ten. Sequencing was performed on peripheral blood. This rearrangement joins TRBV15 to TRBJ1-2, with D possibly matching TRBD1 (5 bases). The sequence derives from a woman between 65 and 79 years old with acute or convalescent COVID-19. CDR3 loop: CATSRGLDIFNYGYTF. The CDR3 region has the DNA TGTGCCACCAGCAGAGGTCTGGACATATTTAACTATGGCTACACCTTC.